One sample yielded the 31 T cell receptor beta chains listed below, sequenced in a study of type 1 regulatory T cells. Antigens for these TCRs are unknown. Overall study results and limits: Compared with non-Tr1 cells, Tr1 cells showed a narrower TCR repertoire.

Each CDR3 protein gets one entry after TCRdb re-called the reads with MiXCR. The sample carries some 71,000 distinct CDR3 sequences, under 25% recorded once. Sequencing used cultured type 1 regulatory T (Tr1) cells, either the whole culture or a sorted fraction (not recorded which). The receptors were gathered from a human donor in good health.

This clonotype appeared a few times. J is TRBJ1-1 and V is TRBV7-9; D gene unclear. The length of the CDR3 is 13 residues. V lost 2 bases and J lost 3, with 7 bases in between. CDR1 and CDR2 (germline): SEHNR, FQNEAQ (reference sequence). The CDR3 DNA reads TGTGCCAGCAGCTTAATAGGAGACACTGAAGCTTTCTTT. Its translation: CASSLIGDTEAFF.

The gene calls are TRBV19 and TRBJ1-5; D unresolved. Looked up from germline, CDR1 is LNHDA and CDR2 is SQIVND (reference sequence). This CDR3 contains 12 residues. Trimming cost V 4 bases and J 2 bases, with 3 bases left between them. This chain's CDR3 is CASSKGNQPQHF. Written as DNA, the CDR3 is TGTGCCAGTAGTAAAGGCAATCAGCCCCAGCATTTT.

This clonotype has ten or more counts. The CDR3 sequence: CSASLPSGYNEQFF. The CDR3 DNA reads TGCAGTGCTAGCCTTCCTAGCGGTTACAATGAGCAGTTCTTC. The V and J genes are TRBV20-1 and TRBJ2-1, with TRBD2 matching 7 bases. The V gene's germline CDR1 is DFQATT and CDR2 SNEGSKA (reference sequence). Trimming removed 3 bases from V and 4 bases from J; junction bases left unmatched: 6. This CDR3 spans 14 amino acids.

Ten or more counts support this clonotype. The rearrangement links TRBV7-3 to TRBJ2-2, with D possibly matching TRBD1 (6 bases). Trimming cost V 5 bases and J 1 base, with 8 bases left between them. The length of the CDR3 is 14 residues. Germline V gene lookup returns CDR1 SGHTA and CDR2 FQGTGA. In nucleotides, the CDR3 is TGTGCCAGCAGCCCGGGACAGAACACCGGGGAGCTGTTTTTT. Protein sequence: CASSPGQNTGELFF.

The table lists this clonotype with a few counts. The rearrangement joins TRBV5-1 to TRBJ2-3; D is undetermined. Trimming took 2 bases from V and 3 from J, leaving 10 bases between them. The germline V gene has CDR1 SGHRS and CDR2 YFSETQ. The CDR3 has 14 residues. CDR3 DNA: TGCGCCAGCAGCTTCTCACTCGCGACAGATACGCAGTATTTT. Residues: CASSFSLATDTQYF.

The J gene is TRBJ2-3, the V gene TRBV12-3 or TRBV12-4; possible D gene TRBD1, 7 bases. The CDR3 loop spans 15 amino acids. V dropped 7 bases and J dropped 2 bases, with 16 bases sitting between them. The CDR3, as DNA: TGTGCCAGCAAGAACAGGGGAGGCCTCACAGATACGCAGTATTTT. Translating gives CASKNRGGLTDTQYF.

This clonotype was seen only a few times. One end of the junction fails to match germline, which may point to a read error. This rearrangement joins TRBV7-2 to TRBJ1-5, with unresolved D. CDR3 size: 13 residues. From germline, CDR1 is SGHTA and CDR2 FQGNSA. The DNA for the CDR3 is TGTGCCAGCAGCCTTGATAGCAATCAGCCCCGGCATTTT. This sequence encodes CASSLDSNQPRHF.

This clonotype was detected only a few times. The gene calls are TRBV10-3 and TRBJ2-7, with 11 positions matching TRBD2. The CDR3 runs 17 residues. Germline CDR1 ENHRY, CDR2 SYGVKD. J lost 0 bases, V lost 6 bases, and 10 bases had no gene match. The DNA for the CDR3 is TGTGCCATCAGGGGGACTAGCGGAGATGCACTCTCCTACGAGCAGTACTTC. Translated: CAIRGTSGDALSYEQYF.

This clonotype appeared a few times. The chain employs TRBV12-3 or TRBV12-4 and TRBJ2-1; D is ambiguous. The ends were cut back, 6 bases at V and 6 bases at J, with 9 bases in the middle. The CDR3 loop spans 12 amino acids. The CDR3 bases are TGTGCCAGCAGGGAAGCGACCAATGAGCAGTTCTTC. As protein: CASREATNEQFF.

The table lists this clonotype with many counts. The chain employs TRBV5-1 and TRBJ1-1; D possibly corresponds to TRBD1 (5 bases). The CDR3 spans 13 residues. Between the trimmed V and J ends, which lost 0 bases and 3 bases, there was a span of 6 bases. Germline V gene sequence: CDR1 SGHRS, CDR2 YFSETQ. The CDR3 here is CASSLARDTEAFF. The CDR3 region has the DNA TGCGCCAGCAGCTTGGCCAGGGACACTGAAGCTTTCTTT.

This clonotype was recorded many times. This chain connects TRBV20-1 to TRBJ2-5; tentatively, D is TRBD2 (5 bases). This CDR3 contains 12 residues. Germline values: CDR1 DFQATT, CDR2 SNEGSKA (reference sequence). V lost 3 bases, J lost 0 bases, and 5 bases lay in between. In nucleotides, the CDR3 is TGCAGTGCTAGTAGCGACCAAGAGACCCAGTACTTC. It yields the protein CSASSDQETQYF.

This clonotype was counted at least ten times. The V and J genes are TRBV7-2 and TRBJ2-7, with D possibly being TRBD1 or TRBD2 (5 bases each). The V gene's germline CDR1 is SGHTA and CDR2 FQGNSA. The CDR3 length is 15 residues. V lost 0 bases and J lost 3, with 12 bases in between. As DNA, the CDR3 is TGTGCCAGCAGCTTAGCGTACGGGACGTACTACGAGCAGTACTTC. Translating it yields CASSLAYGTYYEQYF.

This clonotype was observed a few times. At one end, the junction sequence differs from germline, possibly due to a read error. The CDR3 here is CSAGERETQYF. CDR3 nucleotide sequence: TGCAGTGCTGGAGAACGGGAGACCCAGTACTTC. This chain joins TRBV20-1 and TRBJ2-5; D gene ambiguous. The CDR3 length is 11 residues. Germline V CDR1 and CDR2: DFQATT, SNEGSKA (reference sequence).

The rearrangement links TRBV7-2 to TRBJ1-2, with a possible D match to TRBD1 (6 bases). The CDR3 has 15 residues. Between the trimmed V and J ends, which lost 0 bases and 6 bases, there was a span of 14 bases. CDR1 is SGHTA and CDR2 is FQGNSA in the germline V gene. The CDR3, as DNA: TGTGCCAGCAGCTTAGCCGGGGGGCGCGGCAATGGCTACACCTTC. It translates to CASSLAGGRGNGYTF.

The CDR3 nucleotides read TGCAGTGCTCGTATAGCGGGAGGGCATAGGACAGATACGCAGTATTTT. Translating gives CSARIAGGHRTDTQYF. V and J are TRBV20-1 and TRBJ2-3; 11 nucleotides align to TRBD2. The CDR3 extends over 16 amino acids. Germline values: CDR1 DFQATT, CDR2 SNEGSKA (reference sequence). The ends lost 5 bases at V and 3 bases at J; junction bases unmatched: 10.

V and J are TRBV18 and TRBJ2-7; maybe TRBD2 (6 bases). In germline, CDR1 is KGHSH, CDR2 LQKENI. This CDR3 comprises 14 residues. V was clipped by 3 bases and J by 4 bases, with 13 bases between them. Here the CDR3 reads CASSPAGGRYEQYF. CDR3 DNA sequence: TGTGCCAGCTCACCGGCCGGGGGAAGGTACGAGCAGTACTTC.

The gene calls are TRBV29-1 and TRBJ2-1; D is uncertain. Germline V gene data show CDR1 as SQVTM and CDR2 as ANQGSEA. The CDR3 extends over 11 amino acids. V shed 4 bases and J shed 6 bases, with 7 bases lying between them. The CDR3 reads CSVGHSNEQFF. The CDR3 DNA follows: TGCAGCGTTGGACACTCCAATGAGCAGTTCTTC.

The table lists this clonotype with many counts. J is TRBJ2-1 and V is TRBV7-2; possibly TRBD1 for D (6 bases). Germline lookup yields CDR1 SGHTA and CDR2 FQGNSA. This CDR3 contains 15 residues. The V and J ends lost 5 bases and 6 bases respectively, with 17 bases between them. The CDR3 loop reads CASSDLRGSGNEQFF. CDR3 sequence (DNA): TGTGCCAGCAGCGATCTTAGGGGGAGCGGCAATGAGCAGTTCTTC.

This chain joins TRBV11-2 and TRBJ1-1, with unresolved D. V was pared by 2 bases and J by 5 bases, with 12 bases between. This CDR3 spans 14 amino acids. Germline loops: CDR1 SGHAT, CDR2 FQNNGV. Here the CDR3 DNA reads TGTGCCAGCAGCTTATCCCCGAAGGCGACTGAAGCTTTCTTT. Residues: CASSLSPKATEAFF. The full variable domain, in which reference TRBV11-2 and TRBJ1-1 provide the parts outside the CDR3, is EAGVAQSPRYKIIEKRQSVAFWCNPISGHATLYWYQQILGQGPKLLIQFQNNGVVDDSQLPKDRFSAERLKGVDSTLKIQPAKLEDSAVYLCASSLSPKATEAFFGQGTRLTVV.

This clonotype was detected only a few times. The rearrangement uses TRBV5-1 and TRBJ1-2; 11 bases agree with TRBD1. The CDR3 is 16 amino acids. Losses at the gene ends were 0 bases for V and 7 bases for J; bases not matched to a gene: 8. The germline V gene has CDR1 SGHRS and CDR2 YFSETQ. CDR3 region: CASSLGGWTGGLGYTF. In nucleotides, the CDR3 is TGCGCCAGCAGCTTGGGCGGTTGGACAGGGGGCCTTGGCTACACCTTC.

The chain employs TRBV19 and TRBJ2-7, with D uncertain. The CDR3 is made up of 14 amino acids. Per the germline V gene, CDR1 is LNHDA and CDR2 is SQIVND (reference sequence). The ends were cut back, 9 bases at V and 5 bases at J, with 20 bases in the middle. The DNA for the CDR3 is TGTGCCAGCCAAAGAGAACCAAATCCCCACGAGCAGTACTTC. Residues: CASQREPNPHEQYF.

This clonotype has just a few counts. The chain employs TRBV20-1 and TRBJ2-3; 8 bases match TRBD2. Germline-derived CDR1 and CDR2 are DFQATT and SNEGSKA (reference sequence). Trimming took 2 bases from V and 2 from J; bases not matched to a gene: 12. The CDR3 is 17 residues long. CDR3 sequence reads: CSARPVAGRRHTDTQYF. In DNA form, the CDR3 reads TGCAGTGCTAGACCCGTAGCGGGAAGGCGACACACAGATACGCAGTATTTT.

The rearrangement uses TRBV6-5 and TRBJ1-6; a weak D match, TRBD1 (6 bases). The germline V and J ends were trimmed by 6 bases and 10 bases, with 16 bases remaining between them. Germline-derived CDR1 and CDR2 are MNHEY and SVGAGI. The CDR3 length is 14 residues. The CDR3, as DNA: TGTGCCAGCAGGATTCAGGGGCTTGAATCACCCCTCCACTTT. Its translation is CASRIQGLESPLHF.

This clonotype was counted between two and nine times. This sequence joins TRBV7-2 and TRBJ2-3; 9 nucleotides agree with TRBD2. CDR1 is SGHTA and CDR2 is FQGNSA in the germline V gene. The CDR3 is 16 residues long. V lost 1 base, J lost 3 bases, and 5 bases stayed unmatched. The CDR3 nucleotides read TGTGCCAGCAGCTTAGTGGGAGCGGGAGGAACAGATACGCAGTATTTT. This translates into CASSLVGAGGTDTQYF.

This clonotype was counted ten times or more. The chain is built from TRBV7-9 and TRBJ1-2; D not resolved. CDR1 is SEHNR and CDR2 is FQNEAQ in the germline V gene (reference sequence). The CDR3 is 13 amino acids. With 6 bases removed from V and 0 bases from J, the gap between germline ends came to 8 bases. CDR3 nucleotide sequence: TGTGCCAGCAGTCGGACGGCTAACTATGGCTACACCTTC. Protein product: CASSRTANYGYTF.

This clonotype came up many times. This chain joins TRBV5-1 and TRBJ2-1, with 11 positions matching TRBD2. Trimming took 4 bases from V and 5 from J; bases not matched to a gene: 5. Germline V lookup: CDR1 SGHRS, CDR2 YFSETQ. The CDR3 runs 15 residues. This CDR3 is CASSDGTSGHNEQFF. Here the CDR3 DNA reads TGCGCCAGCAGCGATGGGACTAGCGGCCACAATGAGCAGTTCTTC. Full variable domain (outside the CDR3, taken from reference TRBV5-1 and TRBJ2-1): KAGVTQTPRYLIKTRGQQVTLSCSPISGHRSVSWYQQTPGQGLQFLFEYFSETQRNKGNFPGRFSGRQFSNSRSEMNVSTLELGDSALYLCASSDGTSGHNEQFFGPGTRLTVL.

V usage is TRBV20-1 and J usage is TRBJ1-6; D gene ambiguous. The CDR3 consists of 13 residues. Deletions cut 3 bases from V and 5 bases from J, with 8 bases between. The germline V gene has CDR1 DFQATT and CDR2 SNEGSKA (reference sequence). The CDR3 DNA follows: TGCAGTGCTAGGGGCAGTAATAATTCACCCCTCCACTTT. It yields the protein CSARGSNNSPLHF.

The rearrangement links TRBV5-1 to TRBJ2-1; D remains ambiguous. Germline values: CDR1 SGHRS, CDR2 YFSETQ. This CDR3 comprises 12 residues. V was trimmed by 5 bases and J by 5 bases, leaving 8 bases between them. CDR3 nucleotide sequence: TGCGCCAGCAGTGAAGGGCACAATGAGCAGTTCTTC. Its translation: CASSEGHNEQFF.

This clonotype was observed a handful of times. The rearrangement uses TRBV7-3 and TRBJ2-3, with D perhaps being TRBD1 or TRBD2 (5 bases each). Germline values: CDR1 SGHTA, CDR2 FQGTGA. V was shortened by 3 bases and J by 2 bases, with 12 bases between the two germline ends. This CDR3 has 15 amino acids. The DNA of the CDR3 is TGTGCCAGCAGCTTTGGGGCGGGTCCCACAGATACGCAGTATTTT. It codes for CASSFGAGPTDTQYF.

The chain recombines TRBV28 with TRBJ2-7, with TRBD2 identical over 11 bases. Germline assignment: CDR1 MDHEN and CDR2 SYDVKM. V gave up 6 bases and J gave up 2 bases; unmatched junction bases: 3. The CDR3 is 14 residues long. As DNA, the CDR3 is TGTGCCAGCAGAGGACTAGCGGGTACCTACGAGCAGTACTTC. This gives the protein CASRGLAGTYEQYF.

This clonotype was found many times. The gene calls are TRBV3-1 and TRBJ2-5; 9 nucleotides agree with TRBD2. V was clipped by 2 bases and J by 0 bases; unmatched bases: 1. Germline-derived CDR1 and CDR2 are LGHDT and YNNKEL (reference sequence). This CDR3 has 15 amino acids. CDR3 sequence reads: CASSQLAGYQETQYF. CDR3 sequence (DNA): TGTGCCAGCAGCCAACTAGCGGGGTACCAAGAGACCCAGTACTTC.